This TCR beta chain was sequenced in a study of blood T cell repertoires in COVID-19. Study-wide background: The origin of the acute and convalescent COVID-19 samples was the United States, Italy and Spain. The analysed material was cDNA or gDNA that came from T cells, B-cell-depleted T cells, or PBMCs.

The authors' processing: Quantification of nucleated cells was approximated via reference gene primer amplification. Profiled with immunoSEQ multiplex PCR; TCRdb holds only in-frame clones, not every one. The D gene and trimming were derived from the DNA, and the V and J assignments and clone size from that table. Among roughly 92,000 clones listed, 90% were seen once. V shed 4 bases and J 7 bases; nucleotides not matched to a gene: 6. This CDR3 comprises 13 residues. CDR1 and CDR2 (germline): LGHDT, YNNKEL (reference sequence). The chain links TRBV3-1 (or the pseudogene TRBV3-2) to TRBJ1-1; TRBD1 aligns across 7 bases. Sequencing was done on a sample of peripheral blood. This sequence originates from a man over 45 with acute or convalescent COVID-19. The CDR3 DNA reads TGTGCCAGCAGCCCAGACAGGGTGGGTGAAGCTTTCTTT. Its protein product is CASSPDRVGEAFF.